Listed here are 29 T cell receptor beta chains from one sample, sequenced in a study of T-cell memory formation after mild COVID-19. TCRdb analysed the 5' RACE reads with MiXCR anew, one entry per CDR3 protein. Of roughly 250,000 distinct CDR3 sequences in the sample, around 15% were seen once. Sequences were obtained from PBMCs or a T cell subset sorted from them (not recorded which). Receptor source: a man aged 18 to 30 who had mild COVID-19 (a few samples of this study predate the infection). Cell type and time point are not known.

In this sample, this clonotype turned up a few times. The CDR3 nucleotides are TGTGCCAGCAGCCCTATAGGGACTAGCGGGGGGGCCTTGTATGGAAATGAGCAGTTCTTC. Protein: CASSPIGTSGGALYGNEQFF. This sequence joins TRBV4-2 and TRBJ2-1; TRBD2 agrees at 16 bases. From germline, CDR1 is LGHNA and CDR2 YNFKEQ. This CDR3 has 20 residues. The J segment lost 7 bases and the V segment lost 4 bases, leaving 16 bases of the junction unmatched.

This clonotype was counted at least ten times. The rearrangement uses TRBV2 and TRBJ2-2; 9 bases are shared with TRBD2. Losses at the gene ends were 7 bases for V and 8 bases for J; bases not matched to a gene: 8. Germline lookup yields CDR1 SNHLY and CDR2 FYNNEI. The CDR3 spans 14 residues. The CDR3 loop is CASITAGGSGELFF. For the CDR3, the DNA is TGTGCCAGCATTACAGCGGGGGGATCGGGGGAGCTGTTTTTT.

This clonotype was detected only a few times. This chain uses TRBV29-1 with TRBJ2-1, with 10 bases identical to TRBD1. This CDR3 comprises 13 residues. Unmatched junction bases numbered 5, after V lost 4 bases and J lost 8 bases. Germline V lookup: CDR1 SQVTM, CDR2 ANQGSEA. The CDR3 reads CSVGGQGVDEQFF. The CDR3 region has the DNA TGCAGCGTTGGTGGACAGGGGGTCGATGAGCAGTTCTTC.

The chain recombines TRBV24-1 with TRBJ2-1; D is possibly TRBD2 (6 bases). The V end was cut by 9 bases, the J end by 5 bases, with 10 bases between. Germline CDR1 and CDR2: KGHDR and SFDVKD. The CDR3 has 12 amino acids. The CDR3 DNA reads TGTGCCACCGGAGGGGAGGACAATGAGCAGTTCTTC. Translation gives CATGGEDNEQFF.

This clonotype was observed a few times. V and J are TRBV24-1 and TRBJ2-3; weak D call: TRBD2 (6 bases). Germline V gene lookup returns CDR1 KGHDR and CDR2 SFDVKD. The CDR3 loop spans 16 amino acids. V lost 0 bases and J 4 bases, leaving 13 bases between the germline ends. The CDR3 DNA reads as TGTGCCACCAGTGATTTGGCGGGGCGCGGAGCAGATACGCAGTATTTT. Protein: CATSDLAGRGADTQYF.

This clonotype was observed a single time. The chain combines TRBV20-1 with TRBJ1-2; TRBD1 matches 9 bases. Unmatched junction bases numbered 4, after V lost 5 bases and J lost 3 bases. The CDR3 covers 13 residues. Germline V gives CDR1 DFQATT, CDR2 SNEGSKA (reference sequence). CDR3 sequence (DNA): TGCAGTGCTTGGGACAGGGATTACTATGGCTACACCTTC. Its protein product is CSAWDRDYYGYTF.

CDR3 in amino acids: CASSIRGQGIQPYEQYV. CDR3 DNA sequence: TGTGCCAGCAGCATCAGAGGGCAGGGGATACAGCCCTACGAGCAGTACGTC. This chain links TRBV21-1 with TRBJ2-7; the D call TRBD1 from the table was never checked on the DNA. TRBV21-1 is a pseudogene locus. This CDR3 region has 17 residues.

Only a few counts were recorded for this clonotype. The chain recombines TRBV12-3 or TRBV12-4 with TRBJ2-7; TRBD1 or TRBD2 may be the D gene (5 bases each). This CDR3 comprises 13 residues. Trimming left V 5 bases short and J 2 bases short, with 10 bases between. The CDR3 DNA reads TGTGCCAGCAGTCGGGACGGCGCCTACGAGCAGTACTTC. This encodes CASSRDGAYEQYF.

This clonotype was found a few times. The chain employs TRBV7-8 and TRBJ2-7, with TRBD1 identical over 7 bases. CDR1 and CDR2 (germline): SGHVS, FQNEAQ. Germline trimming cut 3 bases from V and 2 bases from J; bases unmatched to any gene: 4. The CDR3 has 14 residues. As DNA, the CDR3 is TGTGCCAGCAGCTTCTCAGGGGGAACCTACGAGCAGTACTTC. Amino acid sequence: CASSFSGGTYEQYF.

This clonotype came up a few times. This chain connects TRBV6-2 or TRBV6-3 to TRBJ2-7; D possibly uses TRBD1 or TRBD2 (5 bases each). This CDR3 region has 13 residues. Germline-derived CDR1 and CDR2 are MNHEY and SVGEGT. V dropped 2 bases and J dropped 4 bases, with 9 bases sitting between them. The DNA of the CDR3 is TGTGCCAGCAGTTACGAGTGGGGGTACGAGCAGTACTTC. This gives the protein CASSYEWGYEQYF.

The chain carries TRBV6-5 and TRBJ1-4; D is unclear. V dropped 0 bases and J dropped 5 bases, with 10 bases sitting between them. Germline-derived CDR1 and CDR2 are MNHEY and SVGAGI. The CDR3 loop spans 15 amino acids. CDR3 loop: CASSYSSHINEKLFF. The CDR3 DNA is TGTGCCAGCAGTTACTCGTCCCACATAAATGAAAAACTGTTTTTT.

This clonotype was found many times. This chain uses TRBV20-1 with TRBJ2-4; D unresolved. Deletions cut 6 bases from V and 0 bases from J, with 9 bases between. The CDR3 loop spans 13 amino acids. The germline gives CDR1 DFQATT, CDR2 SNEGSKA (reference sequence). CDR3 coding DNA: TGCAGTGCGGCAGATTTAGCCAAAAACATTCAGTACTTC. Translation gives CSAADLAKNIQYF.

This clonotype was recorded a few times. The chain is built from TRBV29-1 and TRBJ2-5; 11 bases map to TRBD2. After removal of 5 bases from V and 0 bases from J, the junction contained 2 bases not matched to a gene. This CDR3 is 14 amino acids long. Germline assignment: CDR1 SQVTM and CDR2 ANQGSEA. The CDR3 coding sequence is TGCAGCGTTCTGACTAGCGGGGACCAAGAGACCCAGTACTTC. Encoded protein: CSVLTSGDQETQYF.

This clonotype was seen a few times. The rearrangement links TRBV4-3 to TRBJ2-7, with D possibly TRBD1 on 5 matching bases. The V end was cut by 4 bases, the J end by 0 bases, with 10 bases between. The CDR3 has 14 residues. CDR1 is LGHNA, CDR2 YSLEER, per germline. This CDR3 is CASSLQTASYEQYF. The CDR3 bases are TGCGCCAGCAGCCTTCAGACAGCCTCCTACGAGCAGTACTTC.

This clonotype was counted many times. The CDR3 nucleotides are TGCGCCAGCAGCTTGGGACTAGTCGGCACAGATACGCAGTATTTT. Translation gives CASSLGLVGTDTQYF. The V gene is TRBV5-1, the J gene TRBJ2-3; D is perhaps TRBD2 (6 bases). Germline-derived CDR1 and CDR2 are SGHRS and YFSETQ. Trimming took 0 bases from V and 1 from J, leaving 9 bases between them. The CDR3 runs to 15 residues.

V gene TRBV15 combines with J gene TRBJ1-5, with TRBD1 identical over 8 bases. Trimming cost V 1 base and J 1 base; bases outside gene matches: 0. This CDR3 is 15 amino acids long. CDR1 is LNHNV and CDR2 is YYDKDF in the germline V gene (reference sequence). In nucleotides, the CDR3 is TGTGCCACCAGCAGAGGGACAGGGAGCAATCAGCCCCAGCATTTT. It yields the protein CATSRGTGSNQPQHF.

The chain recombines TRBV4-1 with TRBJ2-1, with 9 bases aligning to TRBD1. Germline CDR1 reads MGHRA; CDR2 reads YSYEKL. The CDR3 sequence is 14 residues long. With 6 bases clipped from V and 3 bases from J, the junction kept 3 bases outside the gene matches. The chain's CDR3 is CASRPGQGYNEQFF. For the CDR3, the DNA is TGCGCCAGCAGGCCGGGACAGGGCTACAATGAGCAGTTCTTC.

This clonotype has just a few counts. The V call is TRBV6-2 or TRBV6-3, the J call TRBJ2-7, with 7 bases aligning to TRBD1. CDR1 is MNHEY and CDR2 is SVGEGT in the germline V gene. V lost 2 bases and J lost 4; bases outside the gene matches: 8. The CDR3 totals 15 residues. The CDR3 sequence: CASSYLHRGPYEQYF. CDR3 DNA sequence: TGTGCCAGCAGTTACCTCCACAGGGGACCATACGAGCAGTACTTC.

The table lists this clonotype with a few counts. This chain links TRBV28 with TRBJ1-3, with unresolved D. The germline V and J ends were trimmed by 8 bases and 8 bases, with 10 bases remaining between them. CDR1 MDHEN and CDR2 SYDVKM come from the germline V gene. The CDR3 runs to 11 residues. The CDR3: CASGGLYTIYF. The CDR3 coding sequence is TGTGCCAGCGGAGGCCTCTACACCATATATTTT.

This clonotype was detected only a few times. The gene calls are TRBV6-5 and TRBJ1-2; 7 nucleotides match TRBD1. The germline CDR1 and CDR2 sequences are MNHEY and SVGAGI. V dropped 0 bases and J dropped 4; count of bases not matched to a gene: 5. This CDR3 has 15 amino acids. CDR3 coding DNA: TGTGCCAGCAGTTACTCGCCACAGGGGACCTATGGCTACACCTTC. Its protein product is CASSYSPQGTYGYTF.

The chain has TRBV12-3 or TRBV12-4 and TRBJ2-1; D gene uncertain. Deletions cut 2 bases from V and 0 bases from J, with 8 bases between. The CDR3 is 15 amino acids. CDR3 DNA: TGTGCCAGCAGTTTACAGCAGAGCTCCTACAATGAGCAGTTCTTC. It encodes CASSLQQSSYNEQFF.

This clonotype was counted a few times. V is TRBV5-1 and J is TRBJ2-1; D is uncertain. The CDR3 runs 11 residues. The ends were cut back, 0 bases at V and 9 bases at J, with 4 bases in the middle. CDR1 is SGHRS, CDR2 YFSETQ, per germline. The CDR3: CASSLDGEQFF. The CDR3 DNA sequence: TGCGCCAGCAGCTTGGACGGTGAGCAGTTCTTC.

The chain is built from TRBV27 and TRBJ1-6; D gene unclear. Germline CDR1 reads MNHEY; CDR2 reads SMNVEV (reference sequence). The length of the CDR3 is 16 residues. Trimming pared 3 bases from V and 4 bases from J, leaving 13 bases between. The CDR3 region has the DNA TGTGCCAGCAGTTTTTGGGAGACCTTATATAATTCACCCCTCCACTTT. This gives the protein CASSFWETLYNSPLHF.

The rearrangement uses TRBV6-5 and TRBJ2-2, with 7 bases matching TRBD2. The germline V gene encodes CDR1 MNHEY and CDR2 SVGAGI. The CDR3 consists of 15 residues. The junction had 7 bases not matched to a gene; V was cut back by 0 bases and J by 9 bases. The CDR3 here is CASSYSPTSLRELFF. CDR3 nucleotides: TGTGCCAGCAGTTACTCACCGACTAGCCTTCGGGAGCTGTTTTTT.

J is TRBJ2-1 and V is TRBV10-3, with unresolved D. The V end was cut by 10 bases, the J end by 7 bases, with 20 bases between. This CDR3 is 14 amino acids long. CDR1 and CDR2 from the germline V gene are ENHRY and SYGVKD. DNA for the CDR3: TGTGCCACCGTTACGGACCTCGACCCGAATGAGCAGTTCTTC. This sequence encodes CATVTDLDPNEQFF.

The rearrangement links TRBV7-8 to TRBJ1-1; tentative D call: TRBD1 (5 bases). V lost 5 bases and J lost 8, with 12 bases in between. CDR1 and CDR2 (germline): SGHVS, FQNEAQ. There are 12 residues in the CDR3. The CDR3 coding sequence is TGTGCCAGCAGCCCTAGGGGTAAGGAAGCTTTCTTT. This encodes CASSPRGKEAFF.

This clonotype occurred many times. The chain couples TRBV4-2 to TRBJ2-3; D gene unclear. Germline CDR1 and CDR2: LGHNA and YNFKEQ. V lost 0 bases and J 4 bases, leaving 8 bases between the germline ends. The CDR3 has 14 residues. The CDR3 here is CASSQEGSPDTQYF. CDR3 nucleotide sequence: TGTGCCAGCAGCCAAGAGGGTAGCCCAGATACGCAGTATTTT.

The chain uses TRBV20-1 and TRBJ2-3; D unresolved. The germline V gene encodes CDR1 DFQATT and CDR2 SNEGSKA (reference sequence). V shed 1 base and J shed 8 bases, with 16 bases lying between them. This CDR3 comprises 14 residues. The CDR3 DNA reads as TGCAGTGCTAGAGTCGTCACCGGGTCTGGTACGCAGTATTTT. As protein: CSARVVTGSGTQYF.

This clonotype was recorded a few times. The J gene is TRBJ2-5, the V gene TRBV5-1, with 8 bases lining up with TRBD1. The trim removed 4 bases at V and 6 bases at J, leaving 5 bases unmatched. CDR1 and CDR2 from the germline V gene are SGHRS and YFSETQ. The CDR3 has 13 residues. The CDR3 nucleotides are TGCGCCAGCAGCCAGGACAGGGCAAAGACCCAGTACTTC. Protein: CASSQDRAKTQYF.